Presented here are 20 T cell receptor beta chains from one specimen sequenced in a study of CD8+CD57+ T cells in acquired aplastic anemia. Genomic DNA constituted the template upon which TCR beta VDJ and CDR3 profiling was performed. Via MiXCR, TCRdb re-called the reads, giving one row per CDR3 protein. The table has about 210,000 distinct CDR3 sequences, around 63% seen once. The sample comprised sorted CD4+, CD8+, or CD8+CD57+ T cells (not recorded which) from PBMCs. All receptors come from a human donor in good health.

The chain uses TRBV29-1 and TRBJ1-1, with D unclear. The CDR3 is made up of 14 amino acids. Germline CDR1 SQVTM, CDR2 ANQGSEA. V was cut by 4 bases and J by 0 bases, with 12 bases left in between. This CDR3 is CSVGLGTMNTEAFF. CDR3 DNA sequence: TGCAGCGTTGGTTTGGGCACGATGAACACTGAAGCTTTCTTT. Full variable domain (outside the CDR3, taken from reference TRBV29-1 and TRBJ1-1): SAVISQKPSRDICQRGTSLTIQCQVDSQVTMMFWYRQQPGQSLTLIATANQGSEATYESGFVIDKFPISRPNLTFSTLTVSNMSPEDSSIYLCSVGLGTMNTEAFFGQGTRLTVV.

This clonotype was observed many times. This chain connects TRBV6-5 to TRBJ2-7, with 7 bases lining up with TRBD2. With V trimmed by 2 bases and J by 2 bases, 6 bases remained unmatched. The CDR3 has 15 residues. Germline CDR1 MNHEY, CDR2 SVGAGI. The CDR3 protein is CASSYTREDPYEQYF. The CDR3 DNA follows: TGTGCCAGCAGTTACACCCGGGAGGATCCCTACGAGCAGTACTTC.

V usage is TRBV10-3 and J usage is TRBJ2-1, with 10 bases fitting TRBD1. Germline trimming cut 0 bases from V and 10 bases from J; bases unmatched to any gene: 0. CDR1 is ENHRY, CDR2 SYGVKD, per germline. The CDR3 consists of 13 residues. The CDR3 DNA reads TGTGCCATCAGTGAGTCGGGACAGGGGGAGCAGTTCTTC. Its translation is CAISESGQGEQFF.

CDR3 in DNA: TGTGCCAGCATCGGCTACGACACACGGACCTTCTACGAGCAGTACTTC. Translation: CASIGYDTRTFYEQYF. The chain is built from TRBV2 and TRBJ2-7, with D uncertain. From germline, CDR1 is SNHLY and CDR2 FYNNEI. The CDR3 is 16 residues long. Deletions cut 7 bases from V and 3 bases from J, with 22 bases between.

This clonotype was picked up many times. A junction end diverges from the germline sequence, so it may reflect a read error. CDR3 sequence reads: CASSNPGLAPGELFF. CDR3 coding DNA: TGTGCTAGCAGCAACCCGGGACTAGCTCCCGGGGAGCTGTTTTTT. V is TRBV7-7 and J is TRBJ2-2; 9 bases map to TRBD2. The germline gives CDR1 SSHAT, CDR2 FNYEAQ (reference sequence). The CDR3 covers 15 residues.

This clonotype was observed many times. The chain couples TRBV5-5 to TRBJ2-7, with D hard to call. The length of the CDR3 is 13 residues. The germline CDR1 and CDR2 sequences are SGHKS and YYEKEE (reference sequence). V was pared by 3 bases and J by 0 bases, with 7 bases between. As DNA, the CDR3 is TGTGCCAGCAGCTCCCCGGGCTCCTACGAGCAGTACTTC. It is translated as CASSSPGSYEQYF. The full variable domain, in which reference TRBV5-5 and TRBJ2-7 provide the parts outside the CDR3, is DAGVTQSPTHLIKTRGQQVTLRCSPISGHKSVSWYQQVLGQGPQFIFQYYEKEERGRGNFPDRFSARQFPNYSSELNVNALLLGDSALYLCASSSPGSYEQYFGPGTRLTVT.

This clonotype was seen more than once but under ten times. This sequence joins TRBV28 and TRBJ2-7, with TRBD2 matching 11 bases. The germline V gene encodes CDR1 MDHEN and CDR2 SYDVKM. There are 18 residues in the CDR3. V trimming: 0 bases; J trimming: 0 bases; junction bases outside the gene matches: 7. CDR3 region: CASSLWALAGGYSYEQYF. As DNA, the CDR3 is TGTGCCAGCAGTTTATGGGCGCTAGCGGGGGGTTACTCCTACGAGCAGTACTTC.

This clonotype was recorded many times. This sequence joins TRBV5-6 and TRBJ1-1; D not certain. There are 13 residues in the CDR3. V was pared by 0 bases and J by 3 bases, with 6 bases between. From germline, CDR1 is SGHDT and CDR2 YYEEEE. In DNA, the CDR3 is TGTGCCAGCAGCTTGGTCTCTCACACTGAAGCTTTCTTT. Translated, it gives CASSLVSHTEAFF. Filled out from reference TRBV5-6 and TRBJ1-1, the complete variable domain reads DAGVTQSPTHLIKTRGQQVTLRCSPKSGHDTVSWYQQALGQGPQFIFQYYEEEERQRGNFPDRFSGHQFPNYSSELNVNALLLGDSALYLCASSLVSHTEAFFGQGTRLTVV.

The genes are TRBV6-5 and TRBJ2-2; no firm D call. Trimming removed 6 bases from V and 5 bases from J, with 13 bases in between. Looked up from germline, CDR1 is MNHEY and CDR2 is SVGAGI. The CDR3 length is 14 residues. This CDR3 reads CASRPPPGTGELFF. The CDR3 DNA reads TGTGCCAGCAGACCCCCTCCGGGTACCGGGGAGCTGTTTTTT.

The DNA for the CDR3 is TGTGCCAGCAGCCCAGAGGGGGAAGAAAAACTGTTTTTT. Translating gives CASSPEGEEKLFF. The chain uses TRBV7-8 and TRBJ1-4, with a weak D call TRBD1 (6 bases). Germline V gene sequence: CDR1 SGHVS, CDR2 FQNEAQ. The CDR3 has 13 residues. The V end lost 5 bases, the J end lost 8 bases, and 12 bases lay between the germline ends. The full variable domain, its missing parts supplied by reference TRBV7-8 and TRBJ1-4, is GAGVSQSPRYKVAKRGQDVALRCDPISGHVSLFWYQQALGQGPEFLTYFQNEAQLDKSGLPSDRFFAERPEGSVSTLKIQRTQQEDSAVYLCASSPEGEEKLFFGSGTQLSVL.

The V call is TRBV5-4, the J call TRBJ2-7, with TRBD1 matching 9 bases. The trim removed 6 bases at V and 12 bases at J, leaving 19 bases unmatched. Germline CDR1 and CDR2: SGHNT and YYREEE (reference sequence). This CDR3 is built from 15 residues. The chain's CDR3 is CASNQLGTGSRMRYF. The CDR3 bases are TGTGCCAGCAACCAACTGGGGACAGGGAGTAGGATGCGGTACTTC.

Here the CDR3 DNA reads TGTGCCAGCAGTGGACCCAGAGAATTAGGTGAGCAGTTCTTC. It yields the protein CASSGPRELGEQFF. The chain couples TRBV2 to TRBJ2-1; D gene uncertain. Germline loops: CDR1 SNHLY, CDR2 FYNNEI. This CDR3 comprises 14 residues. Trimming took off 4 bases at V and 9 bases at J, with 16 bases between the two ends.

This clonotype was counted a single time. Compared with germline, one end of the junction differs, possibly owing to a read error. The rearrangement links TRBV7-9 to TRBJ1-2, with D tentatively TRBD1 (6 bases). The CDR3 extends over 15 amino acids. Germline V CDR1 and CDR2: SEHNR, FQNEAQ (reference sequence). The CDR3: CDSPLTGTPNYGYTF. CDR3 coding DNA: TGTGACAGCCCGCTAACAGGGACCCCAAACTATGGCTACACCTTC.

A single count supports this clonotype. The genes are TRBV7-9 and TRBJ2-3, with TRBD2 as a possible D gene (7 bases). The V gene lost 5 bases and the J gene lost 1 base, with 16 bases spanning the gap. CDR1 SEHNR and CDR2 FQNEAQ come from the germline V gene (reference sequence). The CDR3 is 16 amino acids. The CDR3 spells CASSGGGEVGTDTQYF. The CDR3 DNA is TGTGCCAGCAGCGGAGGGGGGGAAGTGGGCACAGATACGCAGTATTTT.

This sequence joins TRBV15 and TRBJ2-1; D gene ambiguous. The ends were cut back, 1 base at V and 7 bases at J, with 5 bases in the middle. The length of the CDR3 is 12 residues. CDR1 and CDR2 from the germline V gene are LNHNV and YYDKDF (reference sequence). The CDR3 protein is CATSRVENEQFF. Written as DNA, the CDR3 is TGTGCCACCAGCAGAGTAGAAAATGAGCAGTTCTTC.

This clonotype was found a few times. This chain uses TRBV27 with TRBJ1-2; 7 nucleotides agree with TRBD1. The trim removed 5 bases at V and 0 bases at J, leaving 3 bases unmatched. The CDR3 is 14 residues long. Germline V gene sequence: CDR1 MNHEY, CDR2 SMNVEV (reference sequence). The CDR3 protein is CASSGDSSNYGYTF. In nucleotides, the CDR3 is TGTGCCAGCAGTGGGGACAGCTCTAACTATGGCTACACCTTC.

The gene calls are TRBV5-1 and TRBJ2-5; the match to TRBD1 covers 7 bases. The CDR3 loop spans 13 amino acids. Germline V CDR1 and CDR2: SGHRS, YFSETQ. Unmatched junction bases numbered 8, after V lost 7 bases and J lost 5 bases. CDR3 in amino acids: CASRDRDNETQYF. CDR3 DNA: TGCGCCAGCCGCGACAGGGACAATGAGACCCAGTACTTC.

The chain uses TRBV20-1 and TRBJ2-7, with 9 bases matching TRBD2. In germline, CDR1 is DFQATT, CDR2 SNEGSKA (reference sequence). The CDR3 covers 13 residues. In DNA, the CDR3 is TGCAGCTTGGGCGGGGGGGCTTCCTACGAGCAGTACTTC. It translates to CSLGGGASYEQYF.

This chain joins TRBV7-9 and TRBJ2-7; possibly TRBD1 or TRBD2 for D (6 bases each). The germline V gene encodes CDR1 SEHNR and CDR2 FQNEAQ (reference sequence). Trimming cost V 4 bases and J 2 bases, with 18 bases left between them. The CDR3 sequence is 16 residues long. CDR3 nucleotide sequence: TGTGCCAGCAGCTCGGGAAAGGGGGGCGCGACCTACGAGCAGTACTTC. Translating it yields CASSSGKGGATYEQYF.

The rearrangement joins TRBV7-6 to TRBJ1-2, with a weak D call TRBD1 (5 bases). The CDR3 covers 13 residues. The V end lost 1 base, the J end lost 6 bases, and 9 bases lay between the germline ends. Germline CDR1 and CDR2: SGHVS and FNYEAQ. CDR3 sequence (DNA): TGTGCCAGCAGCTTAGACAGGAGGGATGGCTACACCTTC. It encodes CASSLDRRDGYTF. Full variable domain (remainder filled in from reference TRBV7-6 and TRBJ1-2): GAGVSQSPRYKVTKRGQDVALRCDPISGHVSLYWYRQALGQGPEFLTYFNYEAQQDKSGLPNDRFSAERPEGSISTLTIQRTEQRDSAMYRCASSLDRRDGYTFGSGTRLTVV.